The 18 T cell receptor beta chains presented below share a single source sample, sequenced in a study of blood T cell repertoires in COVID-19. Repertoires were generated with immunoSEQ multiplex PCR, while TCRdb's copy carries only in-frame clones and drops some. The sample consists of around 100,000 clones, 90% of them appearing once. The specimen sequenced was peripheral blood. The receptors were sampled from a man in his fifties with acute or convalescent COVID-19.

This clone was observed a single time. The chain combines TRBV6-5 with TRBJ1-3; 7 bases align to TRBD1. The CDR3 is 15 residues long. In germline, CDR1 is MNHEY, CDR2 SVGAGI. With 5 bases clipped from V and 3 bases from J, the junction kept 7 bases outside the gene matches. The CDR3 loop is CASSPKGGSGNTIYF. The CDR3 nucleotides are TGTGCCAGCAGTCCGAAAGGGGGCAGTGGAAACACCATATATTTT.

The rearrangement links TRBV5-1 to TRBJ1-4; 9 nucleotides match TRBD1. The germline gives CDR1 SGHRS, CDR2 YFSETQ. CDR3 length: 16 residues. J gave up 8 bases and V 2 bases, and 10 bases lay outside the gene matches. CDR3 protein: CASSFTGQGSWEKLFF. CDR3 in DNA: TGCGCCAGCAGCTTTACGGGACAGGGATCTTGGGAAAAACTGTTTTTT.

V usage is TRBV2 and J usage is TRBJ1-4, with 9 bases aligning to TRBD1. V was pared by 0 bases and J by 8 bases, with 7 bases of the junction left unmatched. Germline values: CDR1 SNHLY, CDR2 FYNNEI. This CDR3 has 16 residues. The CDR3 protein is CASSEALTGGNEKLFF. The CDR3 coding sequence is TGTGCCAGCAGTGAAGCGCTTACAGGGGGCAACGAAAAACTGTTTTTT. Variable domain in full (rest from reference TRBV2 and TRBJ1-4): EPEVTQTPSHQVTQMGQEVILRCVPISNHLYFYWYRQILGQKVEFLVSFYNNEISEKSEIFDDQFSVERPDGSNFTLKIRSTKLEDSAMYFCASSEALTGGNEKLFFGSGTQLSVL.

The gene calls are TRBV19 and TRBJ2-3, with D perhaps matching TRBD1 (7 bases). V lost 3 bases and J lost 4, with 11 bases in between. In germline, CDR1 is LNHDA, CDR2 SQIVND (reference sequence). This CDR3 comprises 14 residues. CDR3 DNA sequence: TGTGCCAGTAGTATTCAGGGGGGTGCAGATACGCAGTATTTT. Amino acid sequence: CASSIQGGADTQYF.

The V call is TRBV6-5, the J call TRBJ2-5; 9 bases are shared with TRBD2. V gave up 8 bases and J gave up 5 bases; unmatched junction bases: 9. In germline, CDR1 is MNHEY, CDR2 SVGAGI. CDR3 size: 14 residues. CDR3 DNA sequence: TGTGCCAGCGTAATTAGCGGGAGTTATGAGACCCAGTACTTC. Protein: CASVISGSYETQYF.

The chain uses TRBV7-2 and TRBJ2-1; 7 bases fit TRBD2. The trim removed 0 bases at V and 10 bases at J, leaving 6 bases unmatched. This CDR3 spans 14 amino acids. Germline V gives CDR1 SGHTA, CDR2 FQGNSA. The CDR3: CASSLARLAAEQFF. CDR3 nucleotides: TGTGCCAGCAGCTTAGCTAGACTAGCCGCGGAGCAGTTCTTC.

The V and J genes are TRBV7-6 and TRBJ2-7, with 11 bases matching TRBD2. CDR3 length equals 19 residues. V trimming: 0 bases; J trimming: 5 bases; junction bases outside the gene matches: 15. Germline V gene sequence: CDR1 SGHVS, CDR2 FNYEAQ. The CDR3 nucleotides are TGTGCCAGCAGCTTAGCCGGAGGGGGACTAGCGGTCCGGGTCAACGAGCAGTACTTC. Its protein product is CASSLAGGGLAVRVNEQYF.

V and J are TRBV7-6 and TRBJ1-4, with TRBD1 matching over 10 bases. After removal of 5 bases from V and 3 bases from J, the junction contained 9 bases not matched to a gene. This CDR3 spans 17 amino acids. The germline gives CDR1 SGHVS, CDR2 FNYEAQ. CDR3 coding DNA: TGTGCCAGCAGCCCACCCTCTGGGACAGGGGCTAATGAAAAACTGTTTTTT. Translated, it gives CASSPPSGTGANEKLFF.

The V gene is TRBV27, the J gene TRBJ1-5, with 7 bases matching TRBD1. Germline-derived CDR1 and CDR2 are MNHEY and SMNVEV (reference sequence). V dropped 4 bases and J dropped 5; count of bases not matched to a gene: 2. This CDR3 has 13 residues. CDR3 protein: CASSSRGYQPQHF. The CDR3 region has the DNA TGTGCCAGCAGTTCCAGGGGGTATCAGCCCCAGCATTTT.

The chain has TRBV30 and TRBJ2-4, with 11 bases fitting TRBD2. This CDR3 contains 18 residues. V lost 1 base, J lost 2 bases, and 10 bases stayed unmatched. Germline CDR1 is GTSNPN and CDR2 is SVGIG (reference sequence). CDR3 region: CAWSGGLAGGSTKNIQYF. The CDR3 DNA reads TGTGCCTGGAGTGGAGGGCTAGCGGGAGGATCAACCAAAAACATTCAGTACTTC. The entire variable domain, with the rest obtained from reference TRBV30 and TRBJ2-4, is as follows: SQTIHQWPATLVQPVGSPLSLECTVEGTSNPNLYWYRQAAGRGLQLLFYSVGIGQISSEVPQNLSASRPQDRQFILSSKKLLLSDSGFYLCAWSGGLAGGSTKNIQYFGAGTRLSVL.

This chain uses TRBV5-8 with TRBJ2-1, with TRBD1 identical over 11 bases. Germline trimming cut 3 bases from V and 7 bases from J; bases unmatched to any gene: 3. There are 14 residues in the CDR3. Germline assignment: CDR1 SGHTS and CDR2 YDEGEE. As DNA, the CDR3 is TGTGCCAGCAGCTGGACAGGGGGCAGGAATGAGCAGTTCTTC. Residues: CASSWTGGRNEQFF.

This rearrangement joins TRBV5-8 to TRBJ2-5, with 14 bases lining up with TRBD2. The germline V gene has CDR1 SGHTS and CDR2 YDEGEE. There are 15 residues in the CDR3. Trimming took 4 bases from V and 9 from J; bases not matched to a gene: 8. CDR3 residues: CASSLGLAGVTAQYF. CDR3 DNA: TGTGCCAGCAGCCTGGGACTAGCGGGAGTCACGGCCCAGTACTTC.

This chain uses TRBV24-1 with TRBJ1-3; 7 nucleotides match TRBD1. The junction had 3 bases not matched to a gene; V was cut back by 4 bases and J by 7 bases. The CDR3 extends over 13 amino acids. The germline V gene encodes CDR1 KGHDR and CDR2 SFDVKD. The CDR3 sequence: CATSEGGMNTIYF. The CDR3 DNA reads as TGTGCCACCAGTGAAGGGGGCATGAACACCATATATTTT.

This clone appeared once. The chain is built from TRBV4-2 and TRBJ1-1; D might be TRBD1 (6 bases). Trimming left V 6 bases short and J 5 bases short, with 16 bases between. The CDR3 runs to 14 residues. Germline-derived CDR1 and CDR2 are LGHNA and YNFKEQ. The CDR3 spells CASRTDSLGTEAFF. Here the CDR3 DNA reads TGTGCCAGCAGGACGGACAGTTTAGGAACTGAAGCTTTCTTT.

The chain couples TRBV6-2 or TRBV6-3 to TRBJ2-7; TRBD2 is a possible D gene (6 bases). V gave up 2 bases and J gave up 5 bases, with 16 bases separating them. This CDR3 contains 15 residues. Germline lookup yields CDR1 MNHEY and CDR2 SVGEGT. The CDR3 nucleotides read TGTGCCAGCAGTTACGGTCCAGGGAGGATCCACGAGCAGTACTTC. Translated: CASSYGPGRIHEQYF.

The rearrangement joins TRBV11-2 to TRBJ1-1; D not certain. The ends were cut back, 1 base at V and 6 bases at J, with 12 bases in the middle. The CDR3 is 14 amino acids. Germline values: CDR1 SGHAT, CDR2 FQNNGV. This CDR3 is CASSLVRVSPEAFF. CDR3 nucleotide sequence: TGTGCCAGCAGCTTAGTGAGGGTGTCCCCTGAAGCTTTCTTT.

Here the CDR3 DNA reads TGTGCCAGCAGCTTGCCCTCGCAGGCCGCTCCCACAGATACGCAGTATTTT. Translation: CASSLPSQAAPTDTQYF. The chain has TRBV5-6 and TRBJ2-3; D call uncertain. The ends were cut back, 1 base at V and 2 bases at J, with 17 bases in the middle. This CDR3 spans 17 amino acids. CDR1 is SGHDT and CDR2 is YYEEEE in the germline V gene.

The J gene is TRBJ2-1, the V gene TRBV2; D gene uncertain. Germline values: CDR1 SNHLY, CDR2 FYNNEI. With 2 bases removed from V and 6 bases from J, the gap between germline ends came to 11 bases. The CDR3 covers 14 residues. The CDR3 sequence is CASSERSNTNEQFF. CDR3 coding DNA: TGTGCCAGCAGTGAACGGTCCAATACCAATGAGCAGTTCTTC.